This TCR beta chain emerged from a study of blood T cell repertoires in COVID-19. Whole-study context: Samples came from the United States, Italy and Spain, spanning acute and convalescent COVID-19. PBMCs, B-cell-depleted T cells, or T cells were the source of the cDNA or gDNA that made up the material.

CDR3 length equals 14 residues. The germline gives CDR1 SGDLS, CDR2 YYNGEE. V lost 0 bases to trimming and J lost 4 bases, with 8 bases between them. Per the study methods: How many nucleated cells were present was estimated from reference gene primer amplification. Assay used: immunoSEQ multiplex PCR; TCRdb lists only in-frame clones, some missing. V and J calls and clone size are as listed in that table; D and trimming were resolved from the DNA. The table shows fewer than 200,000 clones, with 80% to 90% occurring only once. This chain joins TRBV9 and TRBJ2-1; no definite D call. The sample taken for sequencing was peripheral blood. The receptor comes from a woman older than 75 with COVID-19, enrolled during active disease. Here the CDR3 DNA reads TGTGCCAGCAGCGTAGGCGGCAGTTACAATGAGCAGTTCTTC. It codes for CASSVGGSYNEQFF. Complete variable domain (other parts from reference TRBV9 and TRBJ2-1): DSGVTQTPKHLITATGQRVTLRCSPRSGDLSVYWYQQSLDQGLQFLIQYYNGEERAKGNILERFSAQQFPDLHSELNLSSLELGDSALYFCASSVGGSYNEQFFGPGTRLTVL.